This TCR beta chain derives from a study of T-cell memory formation after mild COVID-19. Overall study: TCR clusters were mostly donor specific. Study-level findings and limits: Confirmation of SARS-CoV-2 specificity was lacking for second-wave clones peaking day 37. Contracting clones from day 15 to 85 had balanced CD4/CD8; later expanders favoured CD4+. Of the contracting clones, CD4+ ones lay mainly in CM and EM, and CD8+ ones in EMRA.

TCRdb re-called the 5' RACE reads with MiXCR, one entry per CDR3 protein. Seen here are about 450,000 distinct CDR3 sequences, under 25% observed once, and the top ten hold under 15%. This CDR3 has 13 residues. Trimming cost V 3 bases and J 5 bases, with 8 bases left between them. This clonotype was seen at least ten times. Its antigen is still unknown. This chain uses TRBV12-3 or TRBV12-4 with TRBJ1-5; maybe TRBD1 (5 bases). The receptor was derived from an adult woman who had mild COVID-19 (a few samples of this study predate the infection). Cell type and time point are not known. The specimen sequenced was PBMCs or a T cell subset sorted from them (not recorded which). The CDR3 here is CASSLGGDQPQHF. Written as DNA, the CDR3 is TGTGCCAGCAGTTTGGGAGGGGATCAGCCCCAGCATTTT.